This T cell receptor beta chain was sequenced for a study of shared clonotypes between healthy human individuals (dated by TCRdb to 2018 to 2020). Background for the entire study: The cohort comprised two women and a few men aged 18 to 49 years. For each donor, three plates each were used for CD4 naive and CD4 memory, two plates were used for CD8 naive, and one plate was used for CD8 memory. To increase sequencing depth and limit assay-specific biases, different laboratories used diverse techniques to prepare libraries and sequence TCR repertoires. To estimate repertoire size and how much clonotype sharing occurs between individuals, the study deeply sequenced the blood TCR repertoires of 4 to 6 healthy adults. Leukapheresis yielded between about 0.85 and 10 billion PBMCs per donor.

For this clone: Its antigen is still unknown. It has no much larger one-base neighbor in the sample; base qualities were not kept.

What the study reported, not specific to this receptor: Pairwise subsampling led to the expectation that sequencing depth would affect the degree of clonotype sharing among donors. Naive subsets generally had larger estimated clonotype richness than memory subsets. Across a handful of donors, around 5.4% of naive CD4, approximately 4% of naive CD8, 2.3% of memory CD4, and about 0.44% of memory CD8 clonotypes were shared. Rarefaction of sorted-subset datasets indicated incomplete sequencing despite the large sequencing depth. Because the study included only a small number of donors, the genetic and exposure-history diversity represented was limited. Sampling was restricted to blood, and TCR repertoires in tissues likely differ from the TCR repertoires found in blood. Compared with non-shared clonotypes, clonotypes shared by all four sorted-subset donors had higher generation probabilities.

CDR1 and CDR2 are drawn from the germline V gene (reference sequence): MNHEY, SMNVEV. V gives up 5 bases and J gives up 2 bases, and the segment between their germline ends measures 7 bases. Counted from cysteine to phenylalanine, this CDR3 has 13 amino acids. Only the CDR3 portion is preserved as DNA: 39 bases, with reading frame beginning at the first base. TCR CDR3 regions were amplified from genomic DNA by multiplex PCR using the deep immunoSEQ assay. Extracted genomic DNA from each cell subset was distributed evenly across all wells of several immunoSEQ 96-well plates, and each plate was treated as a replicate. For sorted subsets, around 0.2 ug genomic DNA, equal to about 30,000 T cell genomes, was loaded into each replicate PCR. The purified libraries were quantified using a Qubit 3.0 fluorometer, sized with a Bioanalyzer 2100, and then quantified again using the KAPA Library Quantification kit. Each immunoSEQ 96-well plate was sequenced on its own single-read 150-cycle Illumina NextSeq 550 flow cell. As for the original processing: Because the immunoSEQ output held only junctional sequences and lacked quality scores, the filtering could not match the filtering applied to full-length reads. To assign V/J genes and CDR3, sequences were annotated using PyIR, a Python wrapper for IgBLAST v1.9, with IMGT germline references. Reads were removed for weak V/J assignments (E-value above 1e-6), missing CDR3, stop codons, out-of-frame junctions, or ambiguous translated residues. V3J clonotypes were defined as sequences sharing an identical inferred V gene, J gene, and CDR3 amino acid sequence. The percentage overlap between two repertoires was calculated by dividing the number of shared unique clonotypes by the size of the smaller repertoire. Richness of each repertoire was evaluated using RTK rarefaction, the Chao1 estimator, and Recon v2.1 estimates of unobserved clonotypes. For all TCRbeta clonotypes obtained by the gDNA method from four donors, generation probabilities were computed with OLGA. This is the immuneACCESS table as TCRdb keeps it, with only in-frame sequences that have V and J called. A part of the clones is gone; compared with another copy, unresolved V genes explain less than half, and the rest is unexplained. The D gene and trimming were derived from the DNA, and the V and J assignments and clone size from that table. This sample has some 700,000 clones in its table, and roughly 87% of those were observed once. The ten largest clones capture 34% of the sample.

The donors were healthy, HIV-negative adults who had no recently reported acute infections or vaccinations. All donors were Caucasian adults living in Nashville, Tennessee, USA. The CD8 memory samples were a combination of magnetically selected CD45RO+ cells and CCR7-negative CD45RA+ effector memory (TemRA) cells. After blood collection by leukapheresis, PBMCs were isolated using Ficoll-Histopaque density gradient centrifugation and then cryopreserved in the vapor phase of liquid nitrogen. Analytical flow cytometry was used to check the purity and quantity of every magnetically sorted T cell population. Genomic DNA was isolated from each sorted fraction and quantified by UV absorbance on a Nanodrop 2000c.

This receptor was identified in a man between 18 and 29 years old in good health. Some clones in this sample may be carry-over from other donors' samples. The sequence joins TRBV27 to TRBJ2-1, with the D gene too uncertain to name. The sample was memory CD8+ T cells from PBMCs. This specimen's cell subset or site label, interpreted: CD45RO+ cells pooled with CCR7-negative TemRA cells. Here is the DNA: TGTGCCAGCAGTCGGCTTACCTACAATGAGCAGTTCTTC. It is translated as CASSRLTYNEQFF.